The clone carrying this T cell receptor (beta chain) was counted only a few times. The antigen remains undetermined. Using unique molecular identifiers, the investigators prepared the TCRbeta library. Each CDR3 protein is one row after TCRdb ran MiXCR on the PCR reads. The sample yields about 590,000 distinct CDR3 sequences, 10% to 15% seen once. This specimen comes from a study of T-cell reconstitution after alpha-beta-depleted transplantation in children. Study-level points and caveats: Several patients had high TCRbeta diversity at day 60; it came from surviving recipient T cells and thymic progenitors. Counts and diversity of T cells one year after transplant came mostly from newly produced T cells.

V was trimmed by 7 bases and J by 7 bases, leaving 10 bases between them. The germline CDR1 and CDR2 sequences are MNHEY and SVGAGI. There are 11 residues in the CDR3. The sequences come from PBMCs, mostly from graft donor cells, collected 360 days after TCRalphabeta/CD19-depleted stem cell transplant. This TCR was recovered from a male patient younger than 18 who had a stem cell transplant for acute myeloid leukemia, so the T cells may come from the graft donor. This rearrangement joins TRBV6-5 to TRBJ1-1; D possibly corresponds to TRBD1 (6 bases). CDR3 sequence (DNA): TGTGCCAGCACCGGGGGCCTTGAAGCTTTCTTT. Translated, it gives CASTGGLEAFF.